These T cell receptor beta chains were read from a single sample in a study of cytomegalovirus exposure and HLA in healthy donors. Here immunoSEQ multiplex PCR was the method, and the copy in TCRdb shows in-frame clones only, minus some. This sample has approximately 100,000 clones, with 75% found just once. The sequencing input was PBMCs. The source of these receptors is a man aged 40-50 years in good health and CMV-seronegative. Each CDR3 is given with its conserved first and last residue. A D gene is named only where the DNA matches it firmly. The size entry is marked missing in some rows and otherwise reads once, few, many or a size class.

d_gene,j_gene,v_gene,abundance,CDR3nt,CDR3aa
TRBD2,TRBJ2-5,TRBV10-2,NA,TGCGCCAGCAGTGGGGCTAGCGGGGGGGCCGTAAGAATTAGAGAGACCCAGTACTTC,CASSGASGGAVRIRETQYF
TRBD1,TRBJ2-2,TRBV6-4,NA,TGTGCCAGCAGTGCCTCTACCGGGACAGGGAACACCGGGGAGCTGTTTTTT,CASSASTGTGNTGELFF
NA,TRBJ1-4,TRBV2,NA,TGTGCCAGCAGTGAATTGCGGACCGGGGCAACTAATGAAAAACTGTTTTTT,CASSELRTGATNEKLFF
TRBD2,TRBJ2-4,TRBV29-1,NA,TGCAGCGTTGGAGTTAGCGGGGGGGGAAACATTCAGTACTTC,CSVGVSGGGNIQYF
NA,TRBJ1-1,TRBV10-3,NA,TGTGCCATCAGTGAGTCCGACAACAGGTACACTGAAGCTTTCTTT,CAISESDNRYTEAFF
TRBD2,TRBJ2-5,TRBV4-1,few,TGCGCCAGCAGCCAAGGACATAGCGGGGGCGTGGAGACCCAGTACTTC,CASSQGHSGGVETQYF
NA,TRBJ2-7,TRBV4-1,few,TGCGCCAGCAGCCAAGTAGGAGCCTACGAGCAGTACTTC,CASSQVGAYEQYF
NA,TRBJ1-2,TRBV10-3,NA,TGTGCCATCAGTGGGGGGCAAGGCTACACCTTC,CAISGGQGYTF
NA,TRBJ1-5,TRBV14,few,TGTGCCAGCAGCCAGTTTGGGGCCCCATTACGTTGCAATCAGCCCCAGCATTTT,CASSQFGAPLRCNQPQHF
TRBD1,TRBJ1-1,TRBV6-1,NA,TGTGCCAGCAGTGAAGGACAGGGGCTCGAAGCTTTCTTT,CASSEGQGLEAFF
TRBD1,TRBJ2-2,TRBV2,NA,TGTGCCAGCAGTGAGACAGGGACCGGGGAGCTGTTTTTT,CASSETGTGELFF
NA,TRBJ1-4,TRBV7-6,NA,TGTGCCAGCAGCCCCATGAACAGAGCAACTAATGAAAAACTGTTTTTT,CASSPMNRATNEKLFF
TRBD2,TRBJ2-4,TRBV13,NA,TGTGCCAGCAGCCAACGAGCGGGGTTAGCCAAAAACATTCAGTACTTC,CASSQRAGLAKNIQYF
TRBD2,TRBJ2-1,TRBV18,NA,TGTGCCAGCTCTCGGGGGGGGGCTTCCTACAATGAGCAGTTCTTC,CASSRGGASYNEQFF
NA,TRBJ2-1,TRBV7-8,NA,TGTGCCAGCAGCTTAGCCCGTGTTTTGTTCTTC,CASSLARVLFF
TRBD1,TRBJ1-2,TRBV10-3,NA,TGTGCCATCAGTGGGGACAGCCCGGGGGGCTACACCTTC,CAISGDSPGGYTF